The next 5 T cell receptor beta chains were all read from a single sample in a study of human T cells and chemical hapten exposure. TCRdb passed the RACE reads through MiXCR, listing each CDR3 protein once. This sample has roughly 360,000 distinct CDR3 sequences, with around 4.8% found just once. The time point here: patch test 1, 2 weeks after DPC sensitization. The sample's treatment: therapeutic diphenylcyclopropenone sensitization with weekly scalp DPC. Sequenced material: whole blood, taken in connection with sensitization to the hapten diphenylcyclopropenone (DPC). These receptors were taken from a woman aged 50 to 60 with alopecia areata. Some clones in this sample may be carry-over from other donors' samples.

At least ten counts were recorded for this clonotype. CDR3 DNA: TGTGCCAGCTCACCAGGAGCGGGAGTAGGATCCGGGGAGCTGTTTTTT. Amino acids: CASSPGAGVGSGELFF. This chain connects TRBV18 to TRBJ2-2; 8 bases align to TRBD2. The V gene end was trimmed by 2 bases and the J gene end by 6 bases; junction bases not matched to a gene: 8. Per germline, CDR1 KGHSH and CDR2 LQKENI. The CDR3 spans 16 residues.

CDR3 in DNA: TGTGCCAGCAGTGACGGGATAGTTACGCAGTATTTT. Protein: CASSDGIVTQYF. The chain is built from TRBV6-1 and TRBJ2-3, with D tentatively TRBD2 (5 bases). This CDR3 comprises 12 residues. Trimming cost V 3 bases and J 8 bases, with 9 bases left between them. The V gene's germline CDR1 is MNHNS and CDR2 SASEGT.

This clonotype was recorded at least ten times. V usage is TRBV20-1 and J usage is TRBJ1-5, with 9 nucleotides matching TRBD1. Per germline, CDR1 DFQATT and CDR2 SNEGSKA (reference sequence). The V and J ends lost 6 bases and 7 bases, in that order; junction bases with no gene match: 22. This CDR3 is 18 amino acids long. CDR3 residues: CSARRLLAGQGIEQPQHF. CDR3 DNA sequence: TGCAGTGCCCGCAGGTTGTTGGCGGGACAGGGAATAGAGCAGCCCCAGCATTTT.

This clonotype was detected a few times. The chain uses TRBV5-1 and TRBJ1-4; D possibly corresponds to TRBD1 (6 bases). CDR1 and CDR2 (germline): SGHRS, YFSETQ. This CDR3 is built from 16 residues. V lost 4 bases and J 7 bases, leaving 20 bases between the germline ends. CDR3 in DNA: TGCGCCAGCAGCACCGAGGGGGACGGACTCGGTGAAAAACTGTTTTTT. It specifies CASSTEGDGLGEKLFF.

This chain links TRBV5-1 with TRBJ1-1; D gene ambiguous. Germline V lookup: CDR1 SGHRS, CDR2 YFSETQ. The CDR3 has 15 residues. V shed 3 bases and J shed 0 bases, with 12 bases lying between them. In DNA, the CDR3 is TGCGCCAGCAGCTCCAGAGGAGATCTGAACACTGAAGCTTTCTTT. This translates into CASSSRGDLNTEAFF.